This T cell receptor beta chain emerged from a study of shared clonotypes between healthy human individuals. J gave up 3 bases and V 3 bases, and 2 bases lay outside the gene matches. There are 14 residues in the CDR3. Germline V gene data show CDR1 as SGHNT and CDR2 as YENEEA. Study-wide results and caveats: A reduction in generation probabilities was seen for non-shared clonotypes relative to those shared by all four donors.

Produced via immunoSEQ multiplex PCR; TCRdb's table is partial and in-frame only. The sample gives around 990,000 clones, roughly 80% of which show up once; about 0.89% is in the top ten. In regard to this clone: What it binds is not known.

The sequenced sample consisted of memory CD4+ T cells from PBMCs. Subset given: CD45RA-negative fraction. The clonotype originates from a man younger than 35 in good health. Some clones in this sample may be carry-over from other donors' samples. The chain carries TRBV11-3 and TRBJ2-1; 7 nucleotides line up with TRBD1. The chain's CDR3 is CASSLGTVYNEQFF. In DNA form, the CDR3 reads TGTGCCAGCAGCTTGGGGACAGTCTACAATGAGCAGTTCTTC.